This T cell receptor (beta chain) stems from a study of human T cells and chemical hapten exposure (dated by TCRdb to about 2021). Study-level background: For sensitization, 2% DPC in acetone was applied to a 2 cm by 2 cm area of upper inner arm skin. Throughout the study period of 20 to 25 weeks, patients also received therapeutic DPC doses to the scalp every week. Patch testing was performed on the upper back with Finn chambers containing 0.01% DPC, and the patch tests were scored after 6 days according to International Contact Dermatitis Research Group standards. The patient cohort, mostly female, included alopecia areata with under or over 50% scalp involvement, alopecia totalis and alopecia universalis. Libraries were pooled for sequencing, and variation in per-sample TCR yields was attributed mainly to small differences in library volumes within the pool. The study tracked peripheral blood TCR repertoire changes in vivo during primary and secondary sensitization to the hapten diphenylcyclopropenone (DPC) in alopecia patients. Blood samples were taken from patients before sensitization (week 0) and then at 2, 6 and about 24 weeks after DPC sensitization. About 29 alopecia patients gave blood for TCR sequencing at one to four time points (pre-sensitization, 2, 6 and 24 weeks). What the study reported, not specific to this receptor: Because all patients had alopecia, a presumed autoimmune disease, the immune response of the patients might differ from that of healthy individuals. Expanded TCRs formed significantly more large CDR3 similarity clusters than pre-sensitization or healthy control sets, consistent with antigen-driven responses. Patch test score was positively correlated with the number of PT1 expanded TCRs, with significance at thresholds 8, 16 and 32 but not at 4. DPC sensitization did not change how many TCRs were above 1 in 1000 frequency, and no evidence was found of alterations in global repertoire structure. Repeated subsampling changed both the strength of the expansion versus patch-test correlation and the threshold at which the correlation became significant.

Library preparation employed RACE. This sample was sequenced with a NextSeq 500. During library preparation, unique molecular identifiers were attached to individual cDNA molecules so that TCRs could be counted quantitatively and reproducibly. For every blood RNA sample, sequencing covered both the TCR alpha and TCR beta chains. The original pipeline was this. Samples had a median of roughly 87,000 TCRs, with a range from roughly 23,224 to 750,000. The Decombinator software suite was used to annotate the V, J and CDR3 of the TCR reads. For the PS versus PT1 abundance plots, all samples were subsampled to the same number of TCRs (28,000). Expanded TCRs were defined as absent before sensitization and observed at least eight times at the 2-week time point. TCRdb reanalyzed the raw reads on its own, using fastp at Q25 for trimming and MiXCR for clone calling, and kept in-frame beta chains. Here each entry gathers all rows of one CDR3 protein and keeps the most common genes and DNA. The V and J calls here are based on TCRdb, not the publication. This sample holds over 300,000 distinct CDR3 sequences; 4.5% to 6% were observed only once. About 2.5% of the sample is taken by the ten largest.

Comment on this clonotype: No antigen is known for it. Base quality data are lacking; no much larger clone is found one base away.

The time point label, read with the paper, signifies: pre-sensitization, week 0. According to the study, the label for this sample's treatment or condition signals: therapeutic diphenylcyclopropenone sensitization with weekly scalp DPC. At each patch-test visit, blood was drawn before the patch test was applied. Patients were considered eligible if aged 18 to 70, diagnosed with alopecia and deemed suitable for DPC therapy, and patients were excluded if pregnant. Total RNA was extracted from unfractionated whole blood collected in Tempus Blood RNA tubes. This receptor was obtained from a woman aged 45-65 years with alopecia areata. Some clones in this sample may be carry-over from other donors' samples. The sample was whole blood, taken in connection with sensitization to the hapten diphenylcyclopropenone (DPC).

The DNA reads as follows: TGCAGTGCTGGAGGCAGGGTAGGGCAGCCCCAGCATTTT. Its translation is CSAGGRVGQPQHF. The chain links TRBV20-1 with TRBJ1-5; a weak D assignment points to TRBD1 (5 bases agree). Taken from cysteine to phenylalanine, the CDR3 has 13 residues. CDR3 DNA is the only sequence kept; it has 39 bases, read in frame from the first base. The germline V gene (reference sequence) specifies DFQATT as CDR1 and SNEGSKA as CDR2. V was cut back by 5 bases and J by 7 bases, leaving a gap of 15 bases between them.